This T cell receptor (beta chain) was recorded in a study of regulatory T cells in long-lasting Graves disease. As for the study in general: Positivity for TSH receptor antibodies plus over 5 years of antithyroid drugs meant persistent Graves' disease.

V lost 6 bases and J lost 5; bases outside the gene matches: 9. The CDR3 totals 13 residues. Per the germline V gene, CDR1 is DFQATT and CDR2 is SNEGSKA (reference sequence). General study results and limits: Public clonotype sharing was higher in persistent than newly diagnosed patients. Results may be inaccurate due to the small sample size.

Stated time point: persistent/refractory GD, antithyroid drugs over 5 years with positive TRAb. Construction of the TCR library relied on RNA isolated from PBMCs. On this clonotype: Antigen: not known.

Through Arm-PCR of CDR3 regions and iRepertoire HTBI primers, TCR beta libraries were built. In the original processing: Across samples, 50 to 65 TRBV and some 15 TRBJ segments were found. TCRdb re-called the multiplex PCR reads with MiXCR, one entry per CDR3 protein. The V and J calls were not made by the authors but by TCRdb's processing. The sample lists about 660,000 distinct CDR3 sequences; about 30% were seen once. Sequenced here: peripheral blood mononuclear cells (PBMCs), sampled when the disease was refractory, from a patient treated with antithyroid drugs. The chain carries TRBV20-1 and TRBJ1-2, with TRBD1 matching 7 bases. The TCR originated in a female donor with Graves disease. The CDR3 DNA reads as TGCAGTGCCCCACCGGGACAGAGTTATGGCTACACCTTC. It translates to CSAPPGQSYGYTF.